Listed below are T cell receptor beta chains from one sample, sequenced in a study of blood T cell repertoires in COVID-19. Clones were sequenced by immunoSEQ multiplex PCR, and TCRdb holds only the in-frame ones, with some missing. Among fewer than 500,000 clones listed, roughly 86% were seen once. The sequencing input was PBMCs or T cells enriched from blood (not recorded which). The receptors derive from a man younger than 40 who had recovered from COVID-19. The CDR3 runs from the conserved cysteine through the conserved F or W. A D gene is named only where the DNA matches it firmly. Clone size appears in some rows only: once, few, many, or a class for an expanded clone.

D gene	V gene	J gene	clone size	CDR3 length	CDR3 DNA	CDR3 protein
TRBD1	TRBV30	TRBJ1-4	-	17	TGTGCCTGGAGTGTACGGAGGGGGCCCGCAACTAATGAAAAACTGTTTTTT	CAWSVRRGPATNEKLFF
-	TRBV7-8	TRBJ1-4	once	17	TGTGCCAGCAGCTCTCCCCGTTGGAGGGCGGCTAATGAAAAACTGTTTTTT	CASSSPRWRAANEKLFF
TRBD1	TRBV6-2/TRBV6-3	TRBJ1-1	-	15	TGTGCCAGCAGTTGGGACGGGACAGGCTACACTGAAGCTTTCTTT	CASSWDGTGYTEAFF
-	TRBV5-1	TRBJ1-1	-	14	TGCGCCAGCAGCGTCCGGGACTCCCTCACTGAAGCTTTCTTT	CASSVRDSLTEAFF
-	TRBV5-4	TRBJ1-1	once	15	TGTGCCAGCAGCCAGGAACAGGGACGGACCACTGAAGCTTTCTTT	CASSQEQGRTTEAFF
-	TRBV12-5	TRBJ2-5	-	16	TGTGCTAGTGGTTTAGCGGGCGACAGCCTCCAAGAGACCCAGTACTTC	CASGLAGDSLQETQYF
TRBD1	TRBV18	TRBJ1-1	-	16	TGTGCCAGCTCACCTGTTAGGACAGGATTGAACACTGAAGCTTTCTTT	CASSPVRTGLNTEAFF
-	TRBV4-3	TRBJ1-4	-	15	TGCGCCAGCAGCCAAGGGACACTTATTTCTGAAAAACTGTTTTTT	CASSQGTLISEKLFF
TRBD1	TRBV5-1	TRBJ2-1	-	16	TGCGCCAGCAGTTCCAACCTTTACAGGGGGCTCGGTGAGCAGTTCTTC	CASSSNLYRGLGEQFF
TRBD2	TRBV11-3	TRBJ2-2	-	14	TGTGCCAGCAGCTTAGGCGGGGGGTCCGGGGAGCTGTTTTTT	CASSLGGGSGELFF
TRBD1	TRBV19	TRBJ1-4	-	17	TGTGCCAGTAGTCTTGGACAGGGCTTAATAACTAATGAAAAACTGTTTTTT	CASSLGQGLITNEKLFF
TRBD1	TRBV27	TRBJ1-1	-	14	TGTGCCAGCAGTTTTGGACAGGGTAACACTGAAGCTTTCTTT	CASSFGQGNTEAFF
-	TRBV7-2	TRBJ2-2	-	14	TGTGCCAGCAGCTTAGGGGCTCACACCGGGGAGCTGTTTTTT	CASSLGAHTGELFF
TRBD1	TRBV4-1	TRBJ1-2	-	15	TGCGCCAGCAGCCAAGACGGAGGGGGCGGATATGGCTACACCTTC	CASSQDGGGGYGYTF
-	TRBV5-6	TRBJ2-7	-	15	TGTGCCAGCAGCTTGGACAGCTACGGTTTAAGCGAGCAGTACTTC	CASSLDSYGLSEQYF
-	TRBV18	TRBJ1-2	-	17	TGTGCCAGCTCACCCCCAGGGGTTACTACGCATTTTTATGGCTACACCTTC	CASSPPGVTTHFYGYTF
-	TRBV19	TRBJ1-1	few	17	TGTGCCAGTAGTATTAAGGGTGGAGGGCACATGAACACTGAAGCTTTCTTT	CASSIKGGGHMNTEAFF
-	TRBV6-2/TRBV6-3	TRBJ1-4	-	17	TGTGCCAGCAGCCCTAGAGGGGGGGGAGCAACTAATGAAAAACTGTTTTTT	CASSPRGGGATNEKLFF
-	TRBV6-6	TRBJ1-5	-	14	TGTGCCAGCAGTTTAGGGGTTCGTGGTCAGCCCCAGCATTTT	CASSLGVRGQPQHF
-	TRBV2	TRBJ2-2	-	15	TGTGCCAGCAGTCAATCGGGACAAAACACCGGGGAGCTGTTTTTT	CASSQSGQNTGELFF
-	TRBV4-3	TRBJ1-3	once	19	TGCGCCAGCAGCCAAGAATGGGGCACAGGTTCTCTCTCTGGAAACACCATATATTTT	CASSQEWGTGSLSGNTIYF
-	TRBV20-1	TRBJ1-5	-	13	TGCAGTGCTAGTTCTGACAGAAATCAGCCCCAGCATTTT	CSASSDRNQPQHF
TRBD1	TRBV10-1	TRBJ2-5	-	16	TGCGCCAGCAGTCCTCAACCGGGACAGGGGCAAGAGACCCAGTACTTC	CASSPQPGQGQETQYF
TRBD1	TRBV19	TRBJ1-2	-	15	TGTGCCAGTAGTCCCCGGACAGGGCGAAACTATGGCTACACCTTC	CASSPRTGRNYGYTF
-	TRBV18	TRBJ1-1	-	13	TGTGCCAGCTCACCCGCCCTAGGCACTGAAGCTTTCTTT	CASSPALGTEAFF